The clone carrying this T cell receptor beta chain was seen a few times. In the original analysis: Researchers report that nucleated cell counts were estimated from reference gene primer amplification. Sequencing was performed with immunoSEQ multiplex PCR; in TCRdb, only in-frame clones are kept and a portion is missing. Clonal size and the V and J genes are those of that table, whereas D and trimming came from the DNA. Among 200,000 to 250,000 clones listed, around 85% were seen once. This CDR3 comprises 14 residues. Germline V gives CDR1 MNHEY, CDR2 SVGAGI. The ends were cut back, 7 bases at V and 1 base at J, with 10 bases in the middle. The data were taken from a study of blood T cell repertoires in COVID-19. Study overall: The origin of the acute and convalescent COVID-19 samples was the United States, Italy and Spain.

Recruits, aged about 18 to 90 years, lived in under 25 US areas. Participant reports of clinical history set cohort assignment. The chain uses TRBV6-5 and TRBJ2-2; possible D gene TRBD2, 6 bases. The sequencing sample was made of PBMCs or T cells enriched from blood (not recorded which). The receptor was isolated from a woman aged 50 to 65 in a cohort exposed to, infected with or recovered from COVID-19 (not recorded which). CDR3 in DNA: TGTGCCAGCATGGGACTCCAGAACACCGGGGAGCTGTTTTTT. Amino acid sequence: CASMGLQNTGELFF.